Listed below are T cell receptor beta chains from one sample, sequenced in a study of T cells in Graves' hyperthyroidism and ophthalmopathy. MiXCR was run by TCRdb on the multiplex PCR reads, yielding one entry per CDR3 protein. The sample has a few hundred thousand distinct CDR3 sequences, under 60% seen once. The sample taken for sequencing was peripheral blood or thyroid tissue (not recorded which). The receptor source for this set is an adult woman with Graves' disease, either hyperthyroidism or ophthalmopathy (not recorded which). Both conserved end residues are part of each CDR3. D genes are given only for firm matches. Clone size is not always given. Where it is, it says once, few, many or a class for expanded clones.

TRBV5-1	TRBJ1-5	many	NA	CASSLVGDSNQPQHF	TGCGCCAGCAGCTTGGTAGGGGATAGCAATCAGCCCCAGCATTTT
TRBV10-3	TRBJ2-5	NA	NA	CAIRTVSGETQYF	TGTGCCATACGTACAGTGTCGGGAGAGACCCAGTACTTC
TRBV11-1	TRBJ2-2	NA	NA	CASSAATPGAGTGELFF	TGTGCCAGCAGTGCTGCGACCCCAGGGGCTGGGACCGGGGAGCTGTTTTTT
TRBV20-1	TRBJ2-7	NA	NA	CSATGDNEQYF	TGCAGTGCTACAGGGGACAACGAGCAGTACTTC
TRBV14	TRBJ1-1	many	NA	CASSPRVVGNTEAFF	TGTGCCAGCAGCCCGAGGGTTGTCGGTAACACTGAAGCTTTCTTT
TRBV27	TRBJ2-1	many	NA	CASQPLETADEQFF	TGTGCCAGCCAACCCTTAGAGACAGCGGATGAGCAGTTCTTC
TRBV7-3	TRBJ2-2	many	TRBD2	CASSPGLAGVANTGELFF	TGTGCCAGCAGCCCAGGACTAGCGGGAGTAGCGAACACCGGGGAGCTGTTTTTT
TRBV29-1	TRBJ2-7	NA	TRBD2	CSVEVPGLVTGELYF	TGCAGCGTTGAAGTTCCCGGACTAGTGACCGGGGAGCTGTACTTC
TRBV7-9	TRBJ2-6	few	NA	CASSYKYSGANVLTF	TGTGCCAGCAGTTACAAATACTCTGGGGCCAACGTCCTGACTTTC
TRBV4-1	TRBJ2-2	many	NA	CASSQPKRPSSTGELFF	TGCGCCAGCAGCCAACCCAAAAGGCCTAGTAGCACCGGGGAGCTGTTTTTT
TRBV12-3/TRBV12-4	TRBJ1-1	many	NA	CASVGMNTEAFF	TGTGCCAGCGTGGGGATGAACACTGAAGCTTTCTTT
TRBV20-1	TRBJ2-7	many	TRBD2	CSARKTSGFSYEQYF	TGCAGTGCTAGAAAGACTAGCGGGTTCTCCTACGAGCAGTACTTC
TRBV7-1	TRBJ2-2	NA	NA	CASSSNRRGWTGELFF	TGTGCCAGCAGCTCCAACAGACGGGGGTGGACCGGGGAGCTGTTTTTT
TRBV11-2	TRBJ1-5	NA	NA	CASSSDQRYSNQPQHF	TGTGCCAGCAGTTCGGATCAGAGATATAGCAATCAGCCCCAGCATTTT
TRBV5-6	TRBJ1-1	many	TRBD1	CASSQTGANTEAFF	TGTGCCAGCAGCCAGACAGGGGCGAACACTGAAGCTTTCTTT
TRBV25-1	TRBJ1-1	NA	NA	CASSERGTGAFF	TGTGCCAGCAGTGAAAGGGGCACTGGAGCTTTCTTT
TRBV29-1	TRBJ1-2	few	TRBD1	CSVDGTGDGYTF	TGCAGCGTTGATGGGACAGGGGATGGCTACACCTTC
TRBV28	TRBJ2-7	NA	NA	CASSTTGEQYF	TGTGCCAGCAGCACAACAGGCGAGCAGTACTTC
TRBV2	TRBJ1-1	NA	NA	CASFGQNTEAFF	TGTGCCAGCTTTGGGCAGAACACTGAAGCTTTCTTT
TRBV2	TRBJ2-2	NA	NA	CASSEGYGTGELFF	TGTGCCAGCAGTGAAGGGTACGGCACCGGGGAGCTGTTTTTT
TRBV29-1	TRBJ2-6	many	TRBD1	CSVAGQASGANVLTF	TGCAGCGTTGCGGGACAGGCCTCTGGGGCCAACGTCCTGACTTTC
TRBV10-3	TRBJ2-7	NA	NA	CAIRGGQIYEQYF	TGTGCCATCAGGGGGGGACAAATCTACGAGCAGTACTTC
TRBV7-2	TRBJ2-2	few	TRBD1	CASSSRDRAAGELFF	TGTGCCAGCAGCTCCCGGGACAGGGCTGCCGGGGAGCTGTTTTTT
TRBV29-1	TRBJ2-7	few	TRBD1	CSATRDRVPREQYF	TGCAGCGCGACCCGGGACAGGGTTCCTCGCGAGCAGTACTTC
TRBV28	TRBJ2-5	many	NA	CASRGVETQYF	TGTGCCAGCAGGGGGGTGGAGACCCAGTACTTC
TRBV6-5	TRBJ2-5	many	TRBD2	CASSYSLAGLQETQYF	TGTGCCAGCAGTTACTCCCTAGCGGGTCTACAAGAGACCCAGTACTTC
TRBV19	TRBJ1-1	many	NA	CASSIQRGWRNTEAFF	TGTGCCAGTAGTATACAGCGAGGGTGGAGGAACACTGAAGCTTTCTTT